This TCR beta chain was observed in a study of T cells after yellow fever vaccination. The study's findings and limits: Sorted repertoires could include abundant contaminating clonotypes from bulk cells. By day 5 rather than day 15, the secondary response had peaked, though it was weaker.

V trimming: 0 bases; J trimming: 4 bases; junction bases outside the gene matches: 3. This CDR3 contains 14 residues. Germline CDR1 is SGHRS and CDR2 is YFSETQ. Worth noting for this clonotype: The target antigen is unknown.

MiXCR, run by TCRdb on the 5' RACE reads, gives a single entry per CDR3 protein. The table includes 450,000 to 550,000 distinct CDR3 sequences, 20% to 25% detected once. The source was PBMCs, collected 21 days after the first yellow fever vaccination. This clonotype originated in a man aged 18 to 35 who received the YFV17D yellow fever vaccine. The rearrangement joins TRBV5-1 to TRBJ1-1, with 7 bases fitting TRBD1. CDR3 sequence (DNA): TGCGCCAGCAGCTTGGGACCAGGGGGCACTGAAGCTTTCTTT. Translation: CASSLGPGGTEAFF.